The sequence of this TCR beta chain was determined in a study of blood T cell repertoires in COVID-19. Study in general: Acute and convalescent COVID-19 specimens originated in the United States, Italy and Spain. PBMCs, B-cell-depleted T cells, or T cells provided the cDNA or gDNA that made up the material.

In the original analysis: Estimation of nucleated cell counts relied on the amplification of reference gene primers. Generated by immunoSEQ multiplex PCR, the TCRdb table keeps only in-frame clones and is missing some. The V and J calls and clone size come from that table; D and trimming were worked out from the DNA. The table includes around 130,000 clones, approximately 90% detected once. Germline trimming cut 5 bases from V and 6 bases from J; bases unmatched to any gene: 6. The length of the CDR3 is 15 residues. CDR1 is MNHEY and CDR2 is SVGEGT in the germline V gene. This TCR came from a man between 65 and 85 years old with active COVID-19. The chain carries TRBV6-2 or TRBV6-3 and TRBJ1-6; 8 nucleotides agree with TRBD1. Sequencing input: peripheral blood. This CDR3 reads CASSDQGAGNSPLHF. As DNA, the CDR3 is TGTGCCAGCAGTGACCAGGGGGCCGGTAATTCACCCCTCCACTTT.